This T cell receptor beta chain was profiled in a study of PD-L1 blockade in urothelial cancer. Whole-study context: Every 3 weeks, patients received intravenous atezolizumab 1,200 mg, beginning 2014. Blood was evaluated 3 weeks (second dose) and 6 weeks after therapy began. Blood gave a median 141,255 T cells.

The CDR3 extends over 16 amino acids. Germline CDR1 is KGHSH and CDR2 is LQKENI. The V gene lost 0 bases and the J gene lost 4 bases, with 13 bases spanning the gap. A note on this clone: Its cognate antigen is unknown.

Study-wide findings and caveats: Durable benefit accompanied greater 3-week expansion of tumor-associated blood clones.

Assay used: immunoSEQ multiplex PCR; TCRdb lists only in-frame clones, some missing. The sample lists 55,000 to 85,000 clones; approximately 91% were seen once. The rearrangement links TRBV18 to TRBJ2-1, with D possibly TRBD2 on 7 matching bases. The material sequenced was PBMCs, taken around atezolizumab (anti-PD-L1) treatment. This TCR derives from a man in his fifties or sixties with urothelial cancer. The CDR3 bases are TGTGCCAGCTCACCACCGGGAGGGGGGCCTTACAATGAGCAGTTCTTC. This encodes CASSPPGGGPYNEQFF.